The next 19 T cell receptor beta chains were all read from a single sample in a study of blood T cell repertoires in COVID-19. Produced via immunoSEQ multiplex PCR; TCRdb's table is partial and in-frame only. The repertoire holds about 96,000 clones, with 85% to 90% as singletons. The sample comprised peripheral blood. These receptors were collected from a human donor with COVID-19, enrolled during active disease. The donor label of this sample is uncertain.

The chain carries TRBV25-1 and TRBJ1-1; D is unresolved. V was trimmed by 8 bases and J by 4 bases, leaving 23 bases between them. The CDR3 is 16 residues long. Germline assignment: CDR1 MGHDK and CDR2 SYGVNS. The CDR3 loop is CASRKKDGGRFTEAFF. The CDR3 coding sequence is TGTGCCAGCCGAAAGAAGGATGGTGGCAGGTTCACTGAAGCTTTCTTT.

Details on this clone: One end of the junction fails to match germline, which may point to a read error. This chain connects TRBV6-6 to TRBJ2-4, with TRBD1 identical over 8 bases. Germline CDR1 is MNHNY and CDR2 is SVGAGI (reference sequence). There are 16 residues in the CDR3. The DNA of the CDR3 is TGTGCCGGCAGTTACTCGAAGGGACAGGCGTTGGGCATTCAGTACTTC. It encodes CAGSYSKGQALGIQYF.

CDR3 loop: CASTPSSGNTIYF. The CDR3 nucleotides read TGCGCCAGCACCCCCAGCTCTGGAAACACCATATATTTT. The V gene is TRBV10-2, the J gene TRBJ1-3; D is ambiguous. The CDR3 loop spans 13 amino acids. V was trimmed by 7 bases and J by 0 bases, leaving 7 bases between them. CDR1 WSHSY and CDR2 SAAADI come from the germline V gene.

The V call is TRBV10-3, the J call TRBJ2-7; D possibly corresponds to TRBD2 (7 bases). V was shortened by 7 bases and J by 6 bases, with 16 bases between the two germline ends. Germline loops: CDR1 ENHRY, CDR2 SYGVKD. The CDR3 is 13 amino acids. The CDR3 region has the DNA TGTGCCATCATGGAGGGCGGGGGCTTCGAGCAGTACTTC. Protein product: CAIMEGGGFEQYF.

The chain recombines TRBV7-2 with TRBJ2-1; 12 bases match TRBD2. Germline CDR1 and CDR2: SGHTA and FQGNSA. Trimming at V came to 3 bases and at J to 7 bases, leaving 16 bases not matched to a gene. The CDR3 is made up of 19 amino acids. CDR3 loop: CASSFRPTSGGLPRNEQFF. The CDR3 DNA reads TGTGCCAGCAGCTTCCGCCCGACTAGCGGGGGCCTCCCGAGAAATGAGCAGTTCTTC.

The rearrangement joins TRBV15 to TRBJ1-4; no clear D gene. Germline-derived CDR1 and CDR2 are LNHNV and YYDKDF (reference sequence). The CDR3 sequence is 13 residues long. V was pared by 0 bases and J by 8 bases, with 7 bases between. The CDR3 sequence is CATSRDGEEKLFF. For the CDR3, the DNA is TGTGCCACCAGCAGAGATGGGGAGGAAAAACTGTTTTTT. Based on the CDR3 plus reference TRBV15 and TRBJ1-4, the full variable domain is DAMVIQNPRYQVTQFGKPVTLSCSQTLNHNVMYWYQQKSSQAPKLLFHYYDKDFNNEADTPDNFQSRRPNTSFCFLDIRSPGLGDTAMYLCATSRDGEEKLFFGSGTQLSVL.

The rearrangement uses TRBV24-1 and TRBJ2-1; the match to TRBD2 covers 13 bases. After removal of 6 bases from V and 7 bases from J, the junction contained 5 bases not matched to a gene. The CDR3 contains 15 residues. The germline CDR1 and CDR2 sequences are KGHDR and SFDVKD. The CDR3 sequence: CATSRTSGSGNEQFF. The CDR3 nucleotides are TGTGCCACCAGTAGGACTAGCGGGAGTGGTAATGAGCAGTTCTTC.

This chain uses TRBV5-1 with TRBJ1-2; TRBD1 agrees at 12 bases. V dropped 4 bases and J dropped 5; count of bases not matched to a gene: 21. The CDR3 has 20 residues. Per germline, CDR1 SGHRS and CDR2 YFSETQ. CDR3 protein: CASSPGIFPGQGAEVYGYTF. The CDR3 DNA sequence: TGCGCCAGCAGCCCAGGAATATTCCCGGGACAGGGGGCCGAGGTATATGGCTACACCTTC. The variable domain in full, completed from reference TRBV5-1 and TRBJ1-2, reads KAGVTQTPRYLIKTRGQQVTLSCSPISGHRSVSWYQQTPGQGLQFLFEYFSETQRNKGNFPGRFSGRQFSNSRSEMNVSTLELGDSALYLCASSPGIFPGQGAEVYGYTFGSGTRLTVV.

The chain has TRBV6-1 and TRBJ2-6; 9 bases are a match to TRBD1. The CDR3 runs to 18 residues. CDR1 is MNHNS, CDR2 SASEGT, per germline. J lost 3 bases, V lost 6 bases, and 12 bases had no gene match. CDR3 sequence reads: CASRERDRAMVGANVLTF. CDR3 DNA: TGTGCCAGCAGGGAAAGGGACAGGGCGATGGTTGGGGCCAACGTCCTGACTTTC.

CDR3 amino acids: CASSFSREQYF. The DNA of the CDR3 is TGTGCCAGTAGTTTTAGTCGAGAGCAGTACTTC. The J gene is TRBJ2-7, the V gene TRBV19; the D is unclear. CDR3 size: 11 residues. V lost 5 bases and J lost 7, with 9 bases in between. CDR1 is LNHDA and CDR2 is SQIVND in the germline V gene (reference sequence). The variable domain in full, with the rest retrieved from reference TRBV19 and TRBJ2-7, is DGGITQSPKYLFRKEGQNVTLSCEQNLNHDAMYWYRQDPGQGLRLIYYSQIVNDFQKGDIAEGYSVSREKKESFPLTVTSAQKNPTAFYLCASSFSREQYFGPGTRLTVT.

This rearrangement joins TRBV5-1 to TRBJ1-1; a weak D match, TRBD1 (5 bases). With 2 bases removed from V and 1 base from J, the gap between germline ends came to 9 bases. Germline V lookup: CDR1 SGHRS, CDR2 YFSETQ. The CDR3 has 14 amino acids. The CDR3 loop reads CASSFGGENTEAFF. The CDR3 DNA is TGCGCCAGCAGCTTCGGAGGGGAGAACACTGAAGCTTTCTTT.

DNA for the CDR3: TGTGCCAGCAGTTTAAAAGGGGGCGGCTATGGCTACACCTTC. Protein product: CASSLKGGGYGYTF. The chain combines TRBV27 with TRBJ1-2, with 7 bases identical to TRBD1. CDR3 length: 14 residues. The V and J ends lost 2 bases and 4 bases, in that order; junction bases with no gene match: 4. From germline, CDR1 is MNHEY and CDR2 SMNVEV (reference sequence).

This clone was observed once. J is TRBJ2-7 and V is TRBV7-9; D unresolved. CDR3 size: 14 residues. V shed 4 bases and J shed 5 bases, with 15 bases lying between them. Per the germline V gene, CDR1 is SEHNR and CDR2 is FQNEAQ (reference sequence). CDR3 region: CASSSTSLMDEQYF. DNA for the CDR3: TGTGCCAGCAGCTCCACGTCCCTAATGGACGAGCAGTACTTC.

This clone appeared a few times. The chain links TRBV6-2 or TRBV6-3 to TRBJ1-6, with D possibly matching TRBD1 (6 bases). The ends were cut back, 1 base at V and 2 bases at J, with 12 bases in the middle. The CDR3 spans 17 residues. Germline loops: CDR1 MNHEY, CDR2 SVGEGT. The CDR3 is CASSYLDRRAYNSPLHF. Here the CDR3 DNA reads TGTGCCAGCAGTTACTTGGACAGAAGGGCCTATAATTCACCCCTCCACTTT.

V gene TRBV7-9 combines with J gene TRBJ2-7; D is possibly TRBD2 (6 bases). The V and J ends lost 2 bases and 8 bases respectively, with 16 bases between them. Germline CDR1 and CDR2: SEHNR and FQNEAQ (reference sequence). The CDR3 spans 14 residues. CDR3 region: CASSLTRLGAKQYF. The CDR3 coding sequence is TGTGCCAGCAGCTTAACTCGACTAGGAGCGAAGCAGTACTTC.

The V gene is TRBV5-1, the J gene TRBJ1-5; TRBD1 aligns across 8 bases. This CDR3 spans 15 amino acids. J gave up 2 bases and V 4 bases, and 5 bases lay outside the gene matches. Germline V gives CDR1 SGHRS, CDR2 YFSETQ. The CDR3 loop is CASSPGQGGNQPQHF. As DNA, the CDR3 is TGCGCCAGCAGCCCCGGACAGGGCGGCAATCAGCCCCAGCATTTT.

The rearrangement links TRBV19 to TRBJ1-4; possibly TRBD1 for D (6 bases). V was cut by 5 bases and J by 8 bases, with 9 bases left in between. This CDR3 comprises 12 residues. CDR1 and CDR2 (germline): LNHDA, SQIVND (reference sequence). The CDR3 nucleotides are TGTGCCAGTAGTCCTCAGGGGGAAAAACTGTTTTTT. It codes for CASSPQGEKLFF.

The chain couples TRBV12-3 or TRBV12-4 to TRBJ2-7; possibly TRBD2 for D (6 bases). This CDR3 region has 13 residues. V gave up 6 bases and J gave up 2 bases, with 11 bases separating them. The CDR3 nucleotides read TGTGCCAGCAGCTCGGGAGTGACCTACGAGCAGTACTTC. Its protein is CASSSGVTYEQYF.

CDR3 bases: TGTGCCAGCAGCTTAACCCTACAGGGGAAGCAGTACTTC. The encoded protein is CASSLTLQGKQYF. The chain has TRBV7-3 and TRBJ2-7; 7 bases are shared with TRBD1. CDR3 length: 13 residues. The germline CDR1 and CDR2 sequences are SGHTA and FQGTGA. Trimming at V came to 0 bases and at J to 8 bases, leaving 4 bases not matched to a gene.